These 22 T cell receptor beta chains share one sample of origin, sequenced in a study of cytomegalovirus exposure and HLA in healthy donors. The primer mix had 60 Vbeta and 13 Jbeta primers. Sequencing was performed with immunoSEQ multiplex PCR; in TCRdb, only in-frame clones are kept and a portion is missing. This sample yields over 65,000 clones, of which 65% to 85% are seen a single time; 2.5% to 4% belongs to the top ten. Sequencing was done on a sample of PBMCs. The receptors were gathered from a man aged 45-60 years in good health and CMV-seronegative.

This CDR3 reads CASSLEGGGSNYEQYF. CDR3 nucleotide sequence: TGTGCCAGCAGCTTAGAAGGAGGGGGCTCCAACTACGAGCAGTACTTC. V gene TRBV13 combines with J gene TRBJ2-7, with a weak D call TRBD1 (7 bases). Germline V gives CDR1 PRHDT, CDR2 FYEKMQ (reference sequence). V was clipped by 1 base and J by 3 bases, with 16 bases between them. CDR3 size: 16 residues. The whole variable domain, filled in from reference TRBV13 and TRBJ2-7, reads AAGVIQSPRHLIKEKRETATLKCYPIPRHDTVYWYQQGPGQDPQFLISFYEKMQSDKGSIPDRFSAQQFSDYHSELNMSSLELGDSALYFCASSLEGGGSNYEQYFGPGTRLTVT.

This rearrangement joins TRBV4-2 to TRBJ2-3, with D maybe TRBD1 (5 bases). V was shortened by 6 bases and J by 1 base, with 11 bases between the two germline ends. Germline V CDR1 and CDR2: LGHNA, YNFKEQ. This CDR3 has 14 amino acids. The DNA for the CDR3 is TGTGCCAGCAGAGACCTAGGGGGCACAGATACGCAGTATTTT. Translating gives CASRDLGGTDTQYF.

The J gene is TRBJ1-1, the V gene TRBV7-3, with D maybe TRBD1 (5 bases). Trimming took off 2 bases at V and 1 base at J, with 5 bases between the two ends. Germline-derived CDR1 and CDR2 are SGHTA and FQGTGA. This CDR3 comprises 13 residues. The CDR3 DNA reads TGTGCCAGCAGCTTACAGGGGAACACTGAAGCTTTCTTT. Translation: CASSLQGNTEAFF. The entire variable domain, with the rest obtained from reference TRBV7-3 and TRBJ1-1, is as follows: GAGVSQTPSNKVTEKGKYVELRCDPISGHTALYWYRQSLGQGPEFLIYFQGTGAADDSGLPNDRFFAVRPEGSVSTLKIQRTERGDSAVYLCASSLQGNTEAFFGQGTRLTVV.

The chain uses TRBV5-5 and TRBJ2-1; a weak D match, TRBD2 (5 bases). Germline V gene sequence: CDR1 SGHKS, CDR2 YYEKEE (reference sequence). Trimming stripped 6 bases from V and 5 bases from J, with 18 bases between. CDR3 size: 15 residues. CDR3 sequence (DNA): TGTGCCAGCAACCCTTCGGGATCGGGGAACAATGAGCAGTTCTTC. As protein: CASNPSGSGNNEQFF.

This chain connects TRBV30 to TRBJ1-1; 7 bases are a match to TRBD1. Germline V gene sequence: CDR1 GTSNPN, CDR2 SVGIG (reference sequence). The CDR3 is 15 residues long. With V trimmed by 5 bases and J by 4 bases, 13 bases remained unmatched. In nucleotides, the CDR3 is TGTGCCTGGGGGGACAGTCGGGGCGGCGGCACTGAAGCTTTCTTT. Residues: CAWGDSRGGGTEAFF.

The rearrangement links TRBV4-1 to TRBJ2-1; the match to TRBD2 covers 8 bases. The CDR3 runs to 16 residues. V shed 4 bases, J shed 2 bases, and the junction held 7 bases outside the gene matches. From germline, CDR1 is MGHRA and CDR2 YSYEKL. The CDR3 sequence is CASSPPGRGAYNEQFF. The CDR3 DNA follows: TGCGCCAGCAGCCCCCCCGGGCGGGGGGCCTACAATGAGCAGTTCTTC.

J is TRBJ1-6 and V is TRBV6-4; maybe TRBD1 (5 bases). The V gene lost 2 bases and the J gene lost 9 bases, with 14 bases spanning the gap. CDR3 size: 15 residues. CDR1 and CDR2 from the germline V gene are MRHNA and SNTAGT. The CDR3 DNA sequence: TGTGCCAGCAGTGACACAGGAAATGTCGGTTCACCCCTCCACTTT. Its protein product is CASSDTGNVGSPLHF.

In this sample, this clone turned up a few times. The same CDR3 also results from other DNA sequences found in this sample. The chain carries TRBV7-3 and TRBJ1-3; 9 positions match TRBD1. The CDR3 consists of 14 residues. CDR1 and CDR2 from the germline V gene are SGHTA and FQGTGA. The junction had 5 bases not matched to a gene; V was cut back by 4 bases and J by 7 bases. CDR3 in amino acids: CASSSGTGRNTIYF. CDR3 nucleotide sequence: TGTGCCAGCAGCTCCGGGACAGGGAGGAACACCATATATTTT.

The DNA for the CDR3 is TGTGCCAGCAGCTTTAAAGCGGGGGCCTACAATGAGCAGTTCTTC. It is translated as CASSFKAGAYNEQFF. V and J are TRBV7-2 and TRBJ2-1; 8 nucleotides match TRBD2. This CDR3 is 15 amino acids long. The trim removed 3 bases at V and 2 bases at J, leaving 3 bases unmatched. CDR1 SGHTA and CDR2 FQGNSA come from the germline V gene.

The V and J genes are TRBV19 and TRBJ2-5; D possibly corresponds to TRBD2 (6 bases). V was trimmed by 7 bases and J by 5 bases, leaving 23 bases between them. Germline-derived CDR1 and CDR2 are LNHDA and SQIVND (reference sequence). The CDR3 is made up of 16 amino acids. CDR3 DNA sequence: TGTGCCAGTACCGCAACCGGGACTCGCCTGCCGGAGACCCAGTACTTC. Amino acid sequence: CASTATGTRLPETQYF.

The chain couples TRBV10-3 to TRBJ1-1; perhaps TRBD1 as D (6 bases). The CDR3 contains 13 residues. With 6 bases removed from V and 8 bases from J, the gap between germline ends came to 16 bases. Germline-derived CDR1 and CDR2 are ENHRY and SYGVKD. The CDR3 DNA sequence: TGTGCCATCAGCGCCGGGGACACTGGAGAAGCTTTCTTT. It yields the protein CAISAGDTGEAFF.

This rearrangement joins TRBV19 to TRBJ1-6; D uncertain. Trimming removed 7 bases at V and 6 bases at J, with 16 bases between. The CDR3 runs to 15 residues. In germline, CDR1 is LNHDA, CDR2 SQIVND (reference sequence). CDR3: CASTKKADGNSPLHF. As DNA, the CDR3 is TGTGCCAGTACCAAAAAAGCTGATGGTAATTCACCCCTCCACTTT.

Comment on this clone: This specimen includes other DNA sequences encoding the same CDR3. The rearrangement uses TRBV30 and TRBJ1-4; D gene unclear. This CDR3 is built from 14 residues. Trimming removed 0 bases at V and 1 base at J, with 6 bases between. CDR1 GTSNPN and CDR2 SVGIG come from the germline V gene (reference sequence). In DNA, the CDR3 is TGTGCCTGGAGTGTACCAGGAACTAATGAAAAACTGTTTTTT. Translating gives CAWSVPGTNEKLFF.

The genes are TRBV10-3 and TRBJ2-7, with a tentative D call TRBD2 (5 bases). Trimming took off 0 bases at V and 3 bases at J, with 24 bases between the two ends. Germline CDR1 and CDR2: ENHRY and SYGVKD. The CDR3 consists of 19 residues. The CDR3 DNA reads as TGTGCCATCAGTGAGTCTTCCAACTGGGGAGCAACTATCTACTACGAGCAGTACTTC. Its protein product is CAISESSNWGATIYYEQYF.

The rearrangement links TRBV7-2 to TRBJ1-2, with 9 bases identical to TRBD1. In germline, CDR1 is SGHTA, CDR2 FQGNSA. V was pared by 6 bases and J by 7 bases, with 9 bases of the junction left unmatched. This CDR3 has 14 residues. This CDR3 reads CASSYSQGAGGYTF. As DNA, the CDR3 is TGTGCCAGCAGTTATTCACAGGGGGCCGGTGGCTACACCTTC.

The CDR3 loop is CASGPGFGSTDTQYF. The CDR3, as DNA: TGTGCCAGCGGGCCAGGGTTCGGGTCGACAGATACGCAGTATTTT. The V and J genes are TRBV7-6 and TRBJ2-3, with D perhaps matching TRBD1 (5 bases). The germline V gene encodes CDR1 SGHVS and CDR2 FNYEAQ. The V end was cut by 8 bases, the J end by 3 bases, with 18 bases between. This CDR3 spans 15 amino acids.

The chain combines TRBV10-3 with TRBJ2-7, with 9 bases matching TRBD1. The CDR3 loop spans 13 amino acids. CDR1 and CDR2 from the germline V gene are ENHRY and SYGVKD. The J segment lost 5 bases and the V segment lost 7 bases, leaving 6 bases of the junction unmatched. The CDR3 spells CAIMDRGTHEQYF. CDR3 bases: TGTGCCATCATGGACAGGGGCACCCACGAGCAGTACTTC.

The chain has TRBV15 and TRBJ1-1; 9 positions match TRBD1. Germline values: CDR1 LNHNV, CDR2 YYDKDF (reference sequence). With 2 bases clipped from V and 4 bases from J, the junction kept 2 bases outside the gene matches. This CDR3 is 14 amino acids long. The CDR3 sequence: CATSRSDRGTEAFF. CDR3 in DNA: TGTGCCACCAGCAGATCGGACAGGGGCACTGAAGCTTTCTTT.

This chain connects TRBV18 to TRBJ2-4; TRBD1 aligns across 7 bases. V was clipped by 3 bases and J by 6 bases; unmatched bases: 5. Germline V gives CDR1 KGHSH, CDR2 LQKENI. This CDR3 contains 14 residues. In nucleotides, the CDR3 is TGTGCCAGCTCACCTACAGGGGTGGGAAACATTCAGTACTTC. Protein product: CASSPTGVGNIQYF.

CDR3 region: CASGKRGGLADTQYF. CDR3 DNA sequence: TGTGCCAGCGGGAAGCGGGGGGGCCTGGCAGATACGCAGTATTTT. The V gene is TRBV9, the J gene TRBJ2-3; 10 positions match TRBD2. The CDR3 totals 15 residues. V shed 7 bases and J 4 bases; nucleotides not matched to a gene: 9. Germline V lookup: CDR1 SGDLS, CDR2 YYNGEE.

In this sample, this clone turned up a few times. The CDR3 loop is CASSLGGVISTEAFF. The CDR3 DNA reads as TGTGCCAGCAGTTTAGGCGGGGTGATTAGCACTGAAGCTTTCTTT. The chain uses TRBV28 and TRBJ1-1; D is unclear. V was clipped by 2 bases and J by 4 bases, with 14 bases between them. The germline V gene has CDR1 MDHEN and CDR2 SYDVKM. CDR3 length: 15 residues.

This chain uses TRBV19 with TRBJ2-6; no clear D gene. From germline, CDR1 is LNHDA and CDR2 SQIVND (reference sequence). The CDR3 has 13 amino acids. With 5 bases removed from V and 0 bases from J, the gap between germline ends came to 2 bases. The CDR3: CASSHSGANVLTF. In DNA, the CDR3 is TGTGCCAGTAGTCACTCTGGGGCCAACGTCCTGACTTTC.